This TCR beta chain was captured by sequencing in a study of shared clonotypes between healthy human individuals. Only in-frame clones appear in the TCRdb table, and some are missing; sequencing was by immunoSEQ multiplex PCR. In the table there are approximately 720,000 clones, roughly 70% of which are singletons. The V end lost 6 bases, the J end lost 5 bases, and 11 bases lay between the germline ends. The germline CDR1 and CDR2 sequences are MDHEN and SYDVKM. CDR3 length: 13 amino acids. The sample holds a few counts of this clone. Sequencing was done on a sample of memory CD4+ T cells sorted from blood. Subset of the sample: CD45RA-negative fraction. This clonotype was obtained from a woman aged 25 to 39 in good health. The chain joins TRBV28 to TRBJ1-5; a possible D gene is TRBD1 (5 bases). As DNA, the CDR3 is TGTGCCAGCAGGGAGGGGTCCGATCAGCCCCAGCATTTT. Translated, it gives CASREGSDQPQHF.